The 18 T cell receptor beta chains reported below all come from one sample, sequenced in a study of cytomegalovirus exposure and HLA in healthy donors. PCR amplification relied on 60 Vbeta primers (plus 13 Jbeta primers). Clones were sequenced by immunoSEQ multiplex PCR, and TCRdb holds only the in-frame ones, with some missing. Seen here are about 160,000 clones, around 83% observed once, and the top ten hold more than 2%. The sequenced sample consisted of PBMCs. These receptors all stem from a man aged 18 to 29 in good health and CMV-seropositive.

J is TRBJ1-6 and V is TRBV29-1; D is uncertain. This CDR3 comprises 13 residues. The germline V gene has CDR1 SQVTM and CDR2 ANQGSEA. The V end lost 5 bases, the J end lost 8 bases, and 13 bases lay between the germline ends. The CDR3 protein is CSVRWARDSPLHF. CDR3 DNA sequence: TGCAGCGTTCGGTGGGCGCGGGATTCACCCCTCCACTTT.

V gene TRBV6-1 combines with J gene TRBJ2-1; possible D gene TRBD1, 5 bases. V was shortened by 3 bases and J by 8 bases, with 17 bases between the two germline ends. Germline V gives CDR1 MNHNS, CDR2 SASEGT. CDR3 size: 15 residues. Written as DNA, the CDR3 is TGTGCCAGCAGTGAGGGCCAGGGAATTATTTATGAGCAGTTCTTC. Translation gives CASSEGQGIIYEQFF.

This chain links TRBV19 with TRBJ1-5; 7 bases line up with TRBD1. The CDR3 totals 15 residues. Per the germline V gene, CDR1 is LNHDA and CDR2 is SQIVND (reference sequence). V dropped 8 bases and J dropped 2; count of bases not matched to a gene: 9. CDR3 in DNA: TGTGCCAGTTTGTTGTTTGGGACAGGCAATCAGCCCCAGCATTTT. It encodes CASLLFGTGNQPQHF.

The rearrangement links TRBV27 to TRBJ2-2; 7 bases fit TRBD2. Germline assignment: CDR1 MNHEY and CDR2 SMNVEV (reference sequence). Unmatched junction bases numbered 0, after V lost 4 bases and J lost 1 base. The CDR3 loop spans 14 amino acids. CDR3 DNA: TGTGCCAGCAGTTGGGGGGGGAACACCGGGGAGCTGTTTTTT. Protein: CASSWGGNTGELFF.

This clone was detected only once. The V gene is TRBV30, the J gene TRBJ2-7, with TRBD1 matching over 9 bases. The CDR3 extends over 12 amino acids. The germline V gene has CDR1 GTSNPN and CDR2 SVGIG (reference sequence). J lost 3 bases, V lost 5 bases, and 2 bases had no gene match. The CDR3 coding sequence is TGTGCCTGGGGGGACAGGGACTACGAGCAGTACTTC. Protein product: CAWGDRDYEQYF.

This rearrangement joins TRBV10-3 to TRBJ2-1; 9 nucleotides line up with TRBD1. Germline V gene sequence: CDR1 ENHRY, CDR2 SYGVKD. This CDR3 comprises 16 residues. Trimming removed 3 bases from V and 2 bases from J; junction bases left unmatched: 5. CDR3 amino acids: CAISDSGTGPYNEQFF. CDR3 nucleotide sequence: TGTGCCATCAGTGATTCCGGGACAGGGCCCTACAATGAGCAGTTCTTC.

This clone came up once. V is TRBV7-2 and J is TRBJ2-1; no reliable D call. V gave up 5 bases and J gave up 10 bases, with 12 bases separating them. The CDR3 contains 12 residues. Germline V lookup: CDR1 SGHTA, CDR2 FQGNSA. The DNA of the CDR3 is TGTGCCAGCAGCCCCTCTCGTAGAGAGCAGTTCTTC. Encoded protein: CASSPSRREQFF.

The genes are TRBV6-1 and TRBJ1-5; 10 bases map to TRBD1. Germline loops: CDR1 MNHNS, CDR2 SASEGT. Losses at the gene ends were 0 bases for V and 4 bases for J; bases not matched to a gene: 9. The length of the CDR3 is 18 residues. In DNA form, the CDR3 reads TGTGCCAGCAGTGAAGCGCGAACCGGGACAGGGGTTAATCAGCCCCAGCATTTT. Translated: CASSEARTGTGVNQPQHF.

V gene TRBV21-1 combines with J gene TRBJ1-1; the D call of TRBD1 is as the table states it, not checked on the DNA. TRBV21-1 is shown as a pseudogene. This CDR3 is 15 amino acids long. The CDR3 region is CASSKSHRANTEAFF. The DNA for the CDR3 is TGTGCCAGCAGCAAAAGTCACAGGGCGAACACTGAAGCTTTCTTT.

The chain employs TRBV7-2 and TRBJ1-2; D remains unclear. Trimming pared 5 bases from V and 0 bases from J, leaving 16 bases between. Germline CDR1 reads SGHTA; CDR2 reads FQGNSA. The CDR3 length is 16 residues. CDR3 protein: CASSLGSGGTNYGYTF. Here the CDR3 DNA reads TGTGCCAGCAGCCTTGGGAGCGGCGGTACTAACTATGGCTACACCTTC.

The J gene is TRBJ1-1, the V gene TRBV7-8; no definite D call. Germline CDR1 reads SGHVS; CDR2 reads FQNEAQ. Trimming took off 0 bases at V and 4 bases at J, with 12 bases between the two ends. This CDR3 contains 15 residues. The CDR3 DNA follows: TGTGCCAGCAGCTTAGCATCCGGTCCGGGCACTGAAGCTTTCTTT. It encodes CASSLASGPGTEAFF.

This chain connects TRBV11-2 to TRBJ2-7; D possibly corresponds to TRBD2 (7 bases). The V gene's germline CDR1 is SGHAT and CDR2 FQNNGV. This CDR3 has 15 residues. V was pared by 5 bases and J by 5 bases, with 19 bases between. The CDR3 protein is CASSAGWGGADEQYF. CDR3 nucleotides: TGTGCCAGCAGCGCCGGTTGGGGGGGCGCCGACGAGCAGTACTTC.

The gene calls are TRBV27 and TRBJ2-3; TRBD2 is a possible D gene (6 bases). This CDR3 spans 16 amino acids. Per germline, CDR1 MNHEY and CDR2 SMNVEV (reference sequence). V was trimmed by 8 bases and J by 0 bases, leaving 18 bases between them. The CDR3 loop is CASSLIGGSSTDTQYF. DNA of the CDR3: TGTGCCAGCTCCTTAATTGGGGGGTCTAGCACAGATACGCAGTATTTT.

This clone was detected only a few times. The CDR3 DNA reads as TGTGCCAGCAGCGCCAGTCCCGCCTCTGGAAACACCATATATTTT. Its translation is CASSASPASGNTIYF. J is TRBJ1-3 and V is TRBV9; D call uncertain. The CDR3 covers 15 residues. V was pared by 3 bases and J by 0 bases, with 10 bases between. Germline assignment: CDR1 SGDLS and CDR2 YYNGEE. The full variable domain, rest sourced from reference TRBV9 and TRBJ1-3, is DSGVTQTPKHLITATGQRVTLRCSPRSGDLSVYWYQQSLDQGLQFLIQYYNGEERAKGNILERFSAQQFPDLHSELNLSSLELGDSALYFCASSASPASGNTIYFGEGSWLTVV.

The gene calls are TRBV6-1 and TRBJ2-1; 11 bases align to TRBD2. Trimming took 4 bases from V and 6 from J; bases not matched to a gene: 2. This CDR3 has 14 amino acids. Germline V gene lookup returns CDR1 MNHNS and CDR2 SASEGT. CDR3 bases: TGTGCCAGCAGTGCTAGCGGGGGGCCCAATGAGCAGTTCTTC. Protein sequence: CASSASGGPNEQFF.

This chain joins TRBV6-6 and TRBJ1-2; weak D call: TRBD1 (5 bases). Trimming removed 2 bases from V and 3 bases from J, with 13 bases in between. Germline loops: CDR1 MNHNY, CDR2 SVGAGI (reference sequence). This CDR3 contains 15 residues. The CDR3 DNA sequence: TGTGCCAGCAGTTACCCGGTGGGGGGGGACTATGGCTACACCTTC. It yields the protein CASSYPVGGDYGYTF.

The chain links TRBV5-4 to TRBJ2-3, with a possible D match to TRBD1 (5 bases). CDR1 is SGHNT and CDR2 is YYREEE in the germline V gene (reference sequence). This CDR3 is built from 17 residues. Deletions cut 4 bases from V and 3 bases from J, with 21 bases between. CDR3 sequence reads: CASSQGGYQGSTDTQYF. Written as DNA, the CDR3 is TGTGCCAGCAGCCAAGGCGGATATCAGGGTTCGACAGATACGCAGTATTTT.

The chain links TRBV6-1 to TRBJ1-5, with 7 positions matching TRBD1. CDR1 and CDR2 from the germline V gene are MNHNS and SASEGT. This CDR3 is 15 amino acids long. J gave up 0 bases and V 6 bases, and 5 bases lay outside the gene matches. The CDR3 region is CASRYDRDSNQPQHF. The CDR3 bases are TGTGCCAGCAGATATGACAGGGATAGCAATCAGCCCCAGCATTTT.